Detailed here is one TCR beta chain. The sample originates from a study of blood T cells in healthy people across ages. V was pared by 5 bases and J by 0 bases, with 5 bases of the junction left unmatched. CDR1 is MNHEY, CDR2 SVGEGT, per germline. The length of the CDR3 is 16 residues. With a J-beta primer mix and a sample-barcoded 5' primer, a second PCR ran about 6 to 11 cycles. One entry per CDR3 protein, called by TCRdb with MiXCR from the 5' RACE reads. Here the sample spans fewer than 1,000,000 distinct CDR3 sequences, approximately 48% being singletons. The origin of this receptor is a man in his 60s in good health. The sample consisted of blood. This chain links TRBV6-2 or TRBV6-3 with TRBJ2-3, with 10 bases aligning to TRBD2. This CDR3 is CASSKRSGGSTDTQYF. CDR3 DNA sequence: TGTGCCAGCAGTAAACGTAGCGGGGGGAGCACAGATACGCAGTATTTT.